This T cell receptor beta chain emerged from a study of shared clonotypes between healthy human individuals. Study-level findings and limits: In contrast to clonotypes shared by all four donors, non-shared clonotypes had lower generation probabilities. Memory subsets had estimated richness that was generally smaller than that of naive subsets.

The CDR3 is 14 amino acids. V shed 3 bases and J shed 7 bases, with 10 bases lying between them. Germline CDR1 is MNHEY and CDR2 is SMNVEV (reference sequence). Some clones are missing from TCRdb's copy, which holds only in-frame ones; the method was immunoSEQ multiplex PCR. Among approximately 320,000 clones listed, over 75% were seen once. Caucasian adults living in Nashville, Tennessee, provided all samples. This clone was observed a handful of times. The target antigen is unknown. The source material was memory CD8+ T cells sorted from blood. As for subset: CD45RO+ cells pooled with CCR7-negative TemRA cells. This TCR derives from a man younger than 35 in good health. The rearrangement joins TRBV27 to TRBJ1-6, with D possibly matching TRBD1 (5 bases). Here the CDR3 reads CASSFVGTNSPLHF. In DNA, the CDR3 is TGTGCCAGCAGTTTCGTGGGGACGAATTCACCCCTCCACTTT.